The source of this T cell receptor beta chain is a study of cytomegalovirus exposure and HLA in healthy donors. Data came from immunoSEQ multiplex PCR; TCRdb stores just in-frame clones and leaves some out. Of around 200,000 clones in the sample, 80% to 85% were seen once. Germline CDR1 is PRHDT and CDR2 is FYEKMQ (reference sequence). This CDR3 spans 15 amino acids. The ends lost 5 bases at V and 5 bases at J; junction bases unmatched: 8. The V gene is TRBV13, the J gene TRBJ1-4, with 7 nucleotides matching TRBD1. The clonotype comes from a woman younger than 35 in good health and CMV-seropositive. Sequenced: PBMCs. In DNA form, the CDR3 reads TGTGCCAGCAGCCCACCGGGACAGATAAATGAAAAACTGTTTTTT. Protein sequence: CASSPPGQINEKLFF.